Listed below are T cell receptor beta chains from one sample, sequenced in a study of cytomegalovirus exposure and HLA in healthy donors. Produced via immunoSEQ multiplex PCR; TCRdb's table is partial and in-frame only. The repertoire holds 90,000 to 100,000 clones, with about 81% as singletons. Material: PBMCs. Receptors originate from a man aged 35 to 55 in good health and CMV-seronegative. The CDR3 runs from the conserved cysteine through the conserved F or W. D genes are given only for firm matches. Only part of the rows carry a size: once, few, many, or a class if the clone is expanded.

>.|TRBD2|TRBJ2-1|15|TRBV7-9
CASSLLAGGPHEQFF
TGTGCCAGCAGCTTACTAGCGGGGGGGCCACACGAGCAGTTCTTC
>.|.|TRBJ1-1|13|TRBV30
CAWSLQSGTEAFF
TGTGCCTGGAGCTTACAGAGTGGCACTGAAGCTTTCTTT
>.|.|TRBJ2-3|14|TRBV5-1
CASSGGVNTDTQYF
TGCGCCAGCAGCGGAGGTGTTAACACAGATACGCAGTATTTT
>.|.|TRBJ2-3|12|TRBV7-9
CASRSSTDTQYF
TGTGCCAGCAGATCTAGCACAGATACGCAGTATTTT
>.|TRBD2|TRBJ2-7|15|TRBV5-1
CASSNGLAGTYEQYF
TGCGCCAGCAGCAACGGACTAGCGGGGACCTACGAGCAGTACTTC
>.|TRBD1|TRBJ1-5|13|TRBV6-1
CASMATGVQPQHF
TGTGCCAGCATGGCGACAGGGGTACAGCCCCAGCATTTT
>once|.|TRBJ2-7|14|TRBV5-4
CASSLSGDTYEQYF
TGTGCCAGCAGCTTGTCGGGGGATACCTACGAGCAGTACTTC
>.|TRBD1|TRBJ1-1|16|TRBV30
CAWSTGARGMNTEAFF
TGTGCCTGGAGCACAGGGGCGCGCGGAATGAACACTGAAGCTTTCTTT
>.|.|TRBJ1-2|16|TRBV10-1
CASSPNSNRDNYGYTF
TGCGCCAGCAGTCCTAACTCAAACAGAGATAACTATGGCTACACCTTC
>once|.|TRBJ2-5|13|TRBV27
CASSYQGRETQYF
TGTGCCAGCAGTTACCAGGGAAGAGAGACCCAGTACTTC
>.|.|TRBJ2-5|13|TRBV10-2
CASCGQPEETQYF
TGCGCCAGCTGCGGACAGCCCGAGGAGACCCAGTACTTC
>.|.|TRBJ2-3|15|TRBV19
CASSPKPGLGDTQYF
TGTGCCAGTAGTCCAAAGCCGGGACTGGGGGATACGCAGTATTTT
>.|.|TRBJ1-2|15|TRBV23-1
CAPPETDRPNYGYTF
TGCGCCCCCCCCGAGACAGATAGACCTAACTATGGCTACACCTTC
>.|.|TRBJ2-2|17|TRBV6-4
CASRYHYRLSSTGELFF
TGTGCCAGCAGATACCACTACAGGCTCTCGAGCACCGGGGAGCTGTTTTTT
>.|.|TRBJ2-1|12|TRBV29-1
CSGGQKYNEQFF
TGCAGCGGGGGCCAGAAGTACAATGAGCAGTTCTTC
>.|.|TRBJ2-1|16|TRBV13
CASSSYDGSSYNEQFF
TGTGCCAGCAGCTCCTACGACGGGAGCTCCTACAATGAGCAGTTCTTC
>.|.|TRBJ2-7|16|TRBV28
CASSSPMTSTGYEQYF
TGTGCCAGCAGTTCCCCAATGACTAGTACGGGCTACGAGCAGTACTTC
>once|TRBD1|TRBJ1-1|17|TRBV11-1
CASSSRDRGASRTEAFF
TGTGCCAGCAGCTCCCGGGACAGGGGTGCCTCGAGGACTGAAGCTTTCTTT
>.|.|TRBJ2-6|13|TRBV5-5
CASSFEGANVLTF
TGTGCCAGCAGCTTTGAGGGGGCCAACGTCCTGACTTTC
>.|.|TRBJ1-6|15|TRBV5-1
CASSSSRGQNSPLHF
TGCGCCAGCAGCTCGTCCCGGGGTCAAAATTCACCCCTCCACTTT
>once|.|TRBJ1-1|14|TRBV4-3
CASSRSQLNTEAFF
TGCGCCAGCAGCCGATCACAGCTGAACACTGAAGCTTTCTTT
>.|.|TRBJ1-2|15|TRBV11-2
CASSLEGGFGYGYTF
TGTGCCAGCAGCTTAGAGGGGGGTTTCGGCTATGGCTACACCTTC